This T cell receptor beta chain was profiled in a study of immune evolution from preneoplasia to lung adenocarcinoma. The table came from immunoSEQ multiplex PCR; TCRdb's copy has only in-frame clones and leaves some out. Among under 4,500 clones listed, around 76% were seen once. Germline CDR1 and CDR2: SGHTA and FQGNSA. The CDR3 is 14 residues long. Between the trimmed V and J ends, which lost 5 bases and 6 bases, there was a span of 16 bases. This TCR derives from a person aged 55 to 79 with lung adenocarcinoma. V and J are TRBV7-2 and TRBJ1-2; D remains unclear. Sequencing used FFPE minimally invasive lung adenocarcinoma tissue. The CDR3 sequence is CASSQRRLKDGYTF. In DNA, the CDR3 is TGTGCCAGCAGCCAGAGGAGATTAAAGGATGGCTACACCTTC.